These 9 T cell receptor beta chains were all obtained from the same sample, sequenced in a study of OX40 agonist ivuxolimab in advanced cancers. The library was generated by the immunoSEQ multiplex PCR assay. TCRdb took over this immuneACCESS table, retaining in-frame rearrangements with V and J assigned. Such tables are incomplete; in checked studies, under half of the missing clones stem from an unresolved V gene, and the remainder is unexplained. Counted in this sample were 98,000 or so clones; 75% to 90% of them appeared once. Of the sample, 0.33% falls within the top ten clones. Source: CD4+ or CD8+ T cells sorted from blood, taken in a trial of the OX40 agonist ivuxolimab. These receptors were obtained from an adult with an advanced solid tumor such as melanoma, head and neck, liver or kidney cancer.

V gene TRBV19 combines with J gene TRBJ2-7, with D possibly being TRBD1 (6 bases). Trimming took 4 bases from V and 0 from J, leaving 13 bases between them. The CDR3 sequence is 15 residues long. CDR1 and CDR2 (germline): LNHDA, SQIVND (reference sequence). CDR3 sequence (DNA): TGTGCCAGTAGTAGACAGGCCACGAGCTCCTACGAGCAGTACTTC. Its translation is CASSRQATSSYEQYF.

The chain carries TRBV7-3 and TRBJ2-1, with TRBD2 identical over 8 bases. After removal of 5 bases from V and 0 bases from J, the junction contained 6 bases not matched to a gene. CDR3 size: 16 residues. In germline, CDR1 is SGHTA, CDR2 FQGTGA. CDR3 residues: CASSTSAGGSYNEQFF. DNA for the CDR3: TGTGCCAGCAGCACCTCCGCGGGGGGCTCCTACAATGAGCAGTTCTTC.

The chain couples TRBV6-5 to TRBJ2-7; TRBD2 is a possible D gene (6 bases). The V and J ends lost 4 bases and 10 bases respectively, with 17 bases between them. The CDR3 has 13 amino acids. Germline V gene lookup returns CDR1 MNHEY and CDR2 SVGAGI. Here the CDR3 reads CASSSPGLNFQYF. CDR3 coding DNA: TGTGCCAGCAGTTCTCCGGGACTCAACTTCCAGTACTTC.

J is TRBJ2-1 and V is TRBV27; TRBD1 or TRBD2 may be the D gene (5 bases each). Germline lookup yields CDR1 MNHEY and CDR2 SMNVEV (reference sequence). The CDR3 length is 16 residues. V shed 7 bases and J shed 5 bases, with 21 bases lying between them. CDR3 sequence: CASNPSRSGGHNEQFF. CDR3 in DNA: TGTGCCAGCAACCCCTCCCGGTCTGGGGGTCACAATGAGCAGTTCTTC.

The chain is built from TRBV7-2 and TRBJ2-5, with D hard to call. This CDR3 contains 13 residues. Germline CDR1 and CDR2: SGHTA and FQGNSA. V was cut by 3 bases and J by 2 bases, with 7 bases left in between. CDR3 residues: CASSLVSQETQYF. CDR3 in DNA: TGTGCCAGCAGCTTGGTCTCACAAGAGACCCAGTACTTC.

This chain joins TRBV2 and TRBJ2-7, with 8 positions matching TRBD1. CDR1 is SNHLY, CDR2 FYNNEI, per germline. With 5 bases clipped from V and 5 bases from J, the junction kept 8 bases outside the gene matches. This CDR3 has 14 residues. The CDR3 here is CASSPGQEADEQYF. The CDR3 nucleotides read TGTGCCAGCAGTCCGGGACAGGAGGCGGACGAGCAGTACTTC.

CDR3 amino acids: CASSLGFQGGPTSDTQYF. In nucleotides, the CDR3 is TGTGCCAGCAGCTTAGGATTCCAGGGGGGCCCTACTTCAGATACGCAGTATTTT. V and J are TRBV7-9 and TRBJ2-3, with D possibly TRBD1 on 7 matching bases. The germline gives CDR1 SEHNR, CDR2 FQNEAQ (reference sequence). This CDR3 has 18 amino acids. Trimming took 1 base from V and 4 from J, leaving 21 bases between them.

The gene calls are TRBV6-5 and TRBJ2-7, with 8 bases aligning to TRBD1. V dropped 6 bases and J dropped 1; count of bases not matched to a gene: 5. Germline assignment: CDR1 MNHEY and CDR2 SVGAGI. The CDR3 is made up of 14 amino acids. The CDR3 DNA sequence: TGTGCCAGCAGGGTGGGACAGGATTCCTACGAGCAGTACTTC. This translates into CASRVGQDSYEQYF.

The V call is TRBV6-6, the J call TRBJ2-1; 8 positions agree with TRBD2. Germline CDR1 reads MNHNY; CDR2 reads SVGAGI (reference sequence). This CDR3 is 14 amino acids long. The trim removed 8 bases at V and 2 bases at J, leaving 5 bases unmatched. Here the CDR3 reads CASLLAATYNEQFF. The CDR3 coding sequence is TGTGCCAGCCTACTAGCGGCAACCTACAATGAGCAGTTCTTC.